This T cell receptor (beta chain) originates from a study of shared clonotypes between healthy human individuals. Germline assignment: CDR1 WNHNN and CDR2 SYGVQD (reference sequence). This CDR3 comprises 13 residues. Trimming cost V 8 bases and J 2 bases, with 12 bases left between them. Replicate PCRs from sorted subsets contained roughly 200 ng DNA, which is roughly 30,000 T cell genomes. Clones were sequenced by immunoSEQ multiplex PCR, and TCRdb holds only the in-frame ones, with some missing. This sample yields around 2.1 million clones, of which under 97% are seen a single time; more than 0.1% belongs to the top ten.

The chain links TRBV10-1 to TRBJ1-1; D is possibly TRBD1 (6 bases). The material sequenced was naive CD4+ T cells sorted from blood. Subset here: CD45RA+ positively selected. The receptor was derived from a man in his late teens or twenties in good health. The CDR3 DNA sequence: TGCGCCAGCTCCCCGGGGGCCAACACTGAAGCTTTCTTT. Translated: CASSPGANTEAFF.